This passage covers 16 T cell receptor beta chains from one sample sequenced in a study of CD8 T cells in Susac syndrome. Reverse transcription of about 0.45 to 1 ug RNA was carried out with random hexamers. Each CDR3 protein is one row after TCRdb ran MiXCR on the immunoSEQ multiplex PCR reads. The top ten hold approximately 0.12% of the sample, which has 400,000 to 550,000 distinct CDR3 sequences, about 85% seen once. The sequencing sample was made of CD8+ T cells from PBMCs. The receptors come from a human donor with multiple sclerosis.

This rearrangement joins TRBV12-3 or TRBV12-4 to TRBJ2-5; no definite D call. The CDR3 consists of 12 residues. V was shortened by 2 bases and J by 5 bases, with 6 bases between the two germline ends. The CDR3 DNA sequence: TGTGCCAGCAGTTTAAATTCCGAGACCCAGTACTTC. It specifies CASSLNSETQYF.

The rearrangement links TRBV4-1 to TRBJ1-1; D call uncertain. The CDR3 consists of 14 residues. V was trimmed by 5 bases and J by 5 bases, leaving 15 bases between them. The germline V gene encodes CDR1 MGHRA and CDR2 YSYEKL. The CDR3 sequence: CASSTPGRRTEAFF. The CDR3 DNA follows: TGCGCCAGCAGCACCCCCGGCCGGCGAACTGAAGCTTTCTTT.

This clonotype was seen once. The CDR3 here is CASSLNTGGAEQFF. The CDR3, as DNA: TGTGCCAGCAGCCTTAATACAGGGGGCGCTGAGCAGTTCTTC. The V gene is TRBV5-4, the J gene TRBJ2-1, with 9 bases that match TRBD1. CDR1 is SGHNT and CDR2 is YYREEE in the germline V gene (reference sequence). Trimming at V came to 4 bases and at J to 9 bases, leaving 8 bases not matched to a gene. This CDR3 is 14 amino acids long.

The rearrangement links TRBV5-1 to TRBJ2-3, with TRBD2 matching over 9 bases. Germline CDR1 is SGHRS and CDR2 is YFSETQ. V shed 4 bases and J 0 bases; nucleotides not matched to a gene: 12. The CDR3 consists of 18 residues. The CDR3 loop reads CASSHDWSGGPSTDTQYF. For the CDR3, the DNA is TGCGCCAGCAGCCATGACTGGAGCGGGGGGCCTAGCACAGATACGCAGTATTTT.

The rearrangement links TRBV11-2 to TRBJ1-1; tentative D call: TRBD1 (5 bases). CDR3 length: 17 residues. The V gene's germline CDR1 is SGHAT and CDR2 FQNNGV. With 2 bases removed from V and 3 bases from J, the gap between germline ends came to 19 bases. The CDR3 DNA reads TGTGCCAGCAGCTTATGGCGGAGGGGTGATGGTGACACTGAAGCTTTCTTT. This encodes CASSLWRRGDGDTEAFF.

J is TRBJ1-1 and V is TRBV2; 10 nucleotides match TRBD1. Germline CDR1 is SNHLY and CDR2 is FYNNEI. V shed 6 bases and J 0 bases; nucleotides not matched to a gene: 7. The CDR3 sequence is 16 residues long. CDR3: CASRPRDRGLNTEAFF. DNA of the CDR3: TGTGCCAGCAGGCCGCGGGACAGGGGATTGAACACTGAAGCTTTCTTT.

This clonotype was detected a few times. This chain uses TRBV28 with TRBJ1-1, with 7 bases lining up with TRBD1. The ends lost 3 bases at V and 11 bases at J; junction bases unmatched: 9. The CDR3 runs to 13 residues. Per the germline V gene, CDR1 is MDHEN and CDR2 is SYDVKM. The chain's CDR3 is CASSFNRGMSAFF. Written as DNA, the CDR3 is TGTGCCAGCAGTTTCAACAGGGGAATGTCGGCTTTCTTT.

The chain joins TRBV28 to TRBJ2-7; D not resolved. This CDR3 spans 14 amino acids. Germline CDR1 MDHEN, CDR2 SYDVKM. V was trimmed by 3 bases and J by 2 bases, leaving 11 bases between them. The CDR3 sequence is CASSFVDVPYEQYF. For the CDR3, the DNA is TGTGCCAGCAGTTTTGTAGACGTTCCCTACGAGCAGTACTTC.

The CDR3: CASSLVAGVFNEQYF. The DNA for the CDR3 is TGTGCCAGCAGCTTAGTAGCGGGAGTTTTTAACGAGCAGTACTTC. The chain is built from TRBV7-9 and TRBJ2-7, with 9 nucleotides matching TRBD2. Looked up from germline, CDR1 is SEHNR and CDR2 is FQNEAQ (reference sequence). The CDR3 length is 15 residues. V was clipped by 1 base and J by 5 bases; unmatched bases: 6.

This CDR3 is CASSLGQGILQETQYF. CDR3 in DNA: TGCGCCAGCAGCTTGGGACAGGGTATCCTCCAAGAGACCCAGTACTTC. V usage is TRBV5-1 and J usage is TRBJ2-5, with 7 bases that match TRBD1. The CDR3 totals 16 residues. Per germline, CDR1 SGHRS and CDR2 YFSETQ. The trim removed 0 bases at V and 1 base at J, leaving 6 bases unmatched.

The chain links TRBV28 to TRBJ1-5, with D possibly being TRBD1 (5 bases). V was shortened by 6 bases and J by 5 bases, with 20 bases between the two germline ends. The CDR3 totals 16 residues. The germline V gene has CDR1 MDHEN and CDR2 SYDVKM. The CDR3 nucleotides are TGTGCCAGCAGCCTTATCAGGGTCCGCTTGGATCAGCCCCAGCATTTT. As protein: CASSLIRVRLDQPQHF.

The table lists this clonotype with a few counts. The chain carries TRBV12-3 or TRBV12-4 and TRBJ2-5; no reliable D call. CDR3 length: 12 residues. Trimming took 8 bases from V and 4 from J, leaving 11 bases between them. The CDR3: CASGLQRETQYF. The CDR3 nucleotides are TGTGCCAGCGGCCTTCAAAGAGAGACCCAGTACTTC.

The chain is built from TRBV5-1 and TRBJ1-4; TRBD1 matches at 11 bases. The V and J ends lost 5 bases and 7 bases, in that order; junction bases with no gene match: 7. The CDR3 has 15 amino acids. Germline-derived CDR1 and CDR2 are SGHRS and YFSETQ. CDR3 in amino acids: CASRSWTGGSEKLFF. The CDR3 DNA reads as TGCGCCAGCAGGTCGTGGACAGGGGGCAGTGAAAAACTGTTTTTT.

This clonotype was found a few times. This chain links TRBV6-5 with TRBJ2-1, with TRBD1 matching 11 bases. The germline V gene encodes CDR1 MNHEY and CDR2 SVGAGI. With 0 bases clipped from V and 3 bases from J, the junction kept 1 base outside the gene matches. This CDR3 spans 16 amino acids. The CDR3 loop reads CASSYSGTGGYNEQFF. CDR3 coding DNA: TGTGCCAGCAGTTACTCCGGGACAGGGGGCTACAATGAGCAGTTCTTC.

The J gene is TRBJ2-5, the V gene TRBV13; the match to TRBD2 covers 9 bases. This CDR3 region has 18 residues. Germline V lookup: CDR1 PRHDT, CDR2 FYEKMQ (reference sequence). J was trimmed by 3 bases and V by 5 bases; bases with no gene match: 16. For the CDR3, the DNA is TGTGCCAGCAGCGGACGACCGGGGGTAGCGGGGGAAAAAGAGACCCAGTACTTC. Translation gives CASSGRPGVAGEKETQYF.

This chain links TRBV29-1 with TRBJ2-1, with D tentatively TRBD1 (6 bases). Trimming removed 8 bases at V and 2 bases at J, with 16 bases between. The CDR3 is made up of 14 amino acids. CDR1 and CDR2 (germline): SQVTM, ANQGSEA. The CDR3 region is CSTIGQRAYNEQFF. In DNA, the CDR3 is TGCAGCACCATCGGACAGCGAGCCTACAATGAGCAGTTCTTC.